The clone carrying this T cell receptor (beta chain) showed up just a few times. The antigen is not known. The germline V gene has CDR1 SNHLY and CDR2 FYNNEI. V lost 6 bases and J 12 bases, leaving 9 bases between the germline ends. The CDR3 is made up of 10 amino acids. The sample comes from a study of T cell repertoires in cytomegalovirus infection. On the study more broadly: Evidence of both CMV infection and a matching HLA type came from public TCR beta signatures. Study conclusions and caveats: Based on cumulative public TCR beta family frequency, carriers of CMV plus the relevant HLA were identified.

TCRdb redid the calling of the reads with MiXCR, one entry per CDR3 protein. The profile shows 150,000 or so distinct CDR3 sequences, about 6.5% of them singletons. Specimen: PBMCs. The chain couples TRBV2 to TRBJ2-1, with a possible D match to TRBD2 (5 bases). The clonotype was recovered from a human donor in good health (CMV status not recorded). Some clones in this sample may be carry-over from other donors' samples. CDR3 amino acids: CASRDGGQFF. DNA for the CDR3: TGTGCCAGCAGGGACGGAGGGCAGTTCTTC.